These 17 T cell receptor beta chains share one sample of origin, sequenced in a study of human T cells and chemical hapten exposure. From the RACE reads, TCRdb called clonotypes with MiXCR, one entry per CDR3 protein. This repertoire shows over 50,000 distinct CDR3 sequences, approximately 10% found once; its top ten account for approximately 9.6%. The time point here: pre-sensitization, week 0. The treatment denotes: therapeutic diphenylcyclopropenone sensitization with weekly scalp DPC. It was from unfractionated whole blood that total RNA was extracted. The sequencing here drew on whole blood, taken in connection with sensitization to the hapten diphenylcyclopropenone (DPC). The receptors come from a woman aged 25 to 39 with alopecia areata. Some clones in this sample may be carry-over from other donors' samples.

CDR3 amino acids: CASSYSGTNTEAFF. CDR3 nucleotide sequence: TGTGCCAGCAGTTACTCCGGAACGAACACTGAAGCTTTCTTT. The chain uses TRBV6-5 and TRBJ1-1; no firm D call. This CDR3 region has 14 residues. The germline CDR1 and CDR2 sequences are MNHEY and SVGAGI. Trimming took 0 bases from V and 1 from J, leaving 6 bases between them.

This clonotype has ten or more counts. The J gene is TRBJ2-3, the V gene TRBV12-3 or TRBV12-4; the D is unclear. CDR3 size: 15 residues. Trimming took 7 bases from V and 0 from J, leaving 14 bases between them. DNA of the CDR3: TGTGCCAGCAACCCAATGGTCTCTAGCACAGATACGCAGTATTTT. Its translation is CASNPMVSSTDTQYF.

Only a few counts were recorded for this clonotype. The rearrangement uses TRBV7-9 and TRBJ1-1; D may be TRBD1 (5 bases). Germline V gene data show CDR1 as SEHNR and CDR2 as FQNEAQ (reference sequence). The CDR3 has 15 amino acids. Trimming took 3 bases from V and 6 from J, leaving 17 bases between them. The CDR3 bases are TGTGCCAGCAGCTTGGGGGATCCGGCCGTCGCTGAAGCTTTCTTT. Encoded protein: CASSLGDPAVAEAFF.

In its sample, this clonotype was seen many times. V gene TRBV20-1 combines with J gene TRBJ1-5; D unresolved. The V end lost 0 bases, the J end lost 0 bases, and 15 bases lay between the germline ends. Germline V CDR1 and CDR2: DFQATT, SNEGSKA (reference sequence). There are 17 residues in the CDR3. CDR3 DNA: TGCAGTGCTAGAGATCGTGGCAGCCCATATAGCAATCAGCCCCAGCATTTT. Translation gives CSARDRGSPYSNQPQHF.

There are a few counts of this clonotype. The CDR3 loop is CASSLADTQYF. In DNA form, the CDR3 reads TGTGCCAGCAGCTTAGCAGATACGCAGTATTTT. The chain couples TRBV5-8 to TRBJ2-3; D not resolved. The CDR3 has 11 residues. CDR1 SGHTS and CDR2 YDEGEE come from the germline V gene. Deletions cut 2 bases from V and 4 bases from J, with 2 bases between.

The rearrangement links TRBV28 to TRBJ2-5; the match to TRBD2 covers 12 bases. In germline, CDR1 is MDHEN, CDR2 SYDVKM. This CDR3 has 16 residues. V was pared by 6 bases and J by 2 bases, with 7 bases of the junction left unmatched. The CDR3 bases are TGTGCCAGCAGCTTCGGACTAGCGGGGCCACAAGAGACCCAGTACTTC. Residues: CASSFGLAGPQETQYF.

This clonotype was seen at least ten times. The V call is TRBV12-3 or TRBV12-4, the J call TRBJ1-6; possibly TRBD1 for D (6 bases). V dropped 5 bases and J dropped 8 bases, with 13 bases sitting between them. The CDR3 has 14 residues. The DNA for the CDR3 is TGTGCCAGCAGTCTAGGACAGAAGGATTCACCCCTCCACTTT. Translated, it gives CASSLGQKDSPLHF.

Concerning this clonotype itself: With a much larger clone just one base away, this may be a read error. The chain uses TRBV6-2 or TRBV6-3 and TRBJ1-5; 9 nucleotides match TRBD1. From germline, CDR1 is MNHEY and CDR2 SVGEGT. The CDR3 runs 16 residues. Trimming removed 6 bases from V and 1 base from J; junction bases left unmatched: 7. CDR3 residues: CASSRRTGDSNQPQHF. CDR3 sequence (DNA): TGTGCCAGCAGCCGCAGGACAGGGGACAGCAATCAGCCCCAGCATTTT.

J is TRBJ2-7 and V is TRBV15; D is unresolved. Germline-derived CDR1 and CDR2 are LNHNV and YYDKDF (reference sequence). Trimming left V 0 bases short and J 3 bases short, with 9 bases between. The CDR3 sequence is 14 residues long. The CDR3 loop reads CATSRDRGLYEQYF. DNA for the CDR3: TGTGCCACCAGCAGAGATCGAGGTCTCTACGAGCAGTACTTC.

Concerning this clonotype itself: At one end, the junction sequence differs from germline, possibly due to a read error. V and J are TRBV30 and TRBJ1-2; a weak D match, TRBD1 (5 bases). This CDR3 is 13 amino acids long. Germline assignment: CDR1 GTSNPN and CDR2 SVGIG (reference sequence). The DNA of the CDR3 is TGTGCCACCCAGACAGCAGCTAACTATGGCTACAACTTC. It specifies CATQTAANYGYNF.

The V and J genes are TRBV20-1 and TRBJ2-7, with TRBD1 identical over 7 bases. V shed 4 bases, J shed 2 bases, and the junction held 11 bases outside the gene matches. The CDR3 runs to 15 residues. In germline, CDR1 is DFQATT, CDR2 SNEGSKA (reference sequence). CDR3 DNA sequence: TGCAGTGCTAAAGTCTTGACAGGGATCCCCTACGAGCAGTACTTC. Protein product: CSAKVLTGIPYEQYF.

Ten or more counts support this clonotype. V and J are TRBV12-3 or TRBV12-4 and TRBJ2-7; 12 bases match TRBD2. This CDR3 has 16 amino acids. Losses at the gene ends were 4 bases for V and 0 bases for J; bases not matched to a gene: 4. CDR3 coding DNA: TGTGCCAGCAGTTCCGGGACTAGCGGGCCCTCCTACGAGCAGTACTTC. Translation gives CASSSGTSGPSYEQYF.

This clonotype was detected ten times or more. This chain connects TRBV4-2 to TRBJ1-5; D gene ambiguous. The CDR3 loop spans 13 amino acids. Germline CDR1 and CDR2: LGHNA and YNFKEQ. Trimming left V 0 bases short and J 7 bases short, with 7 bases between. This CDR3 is CASSQDRQQPQHF. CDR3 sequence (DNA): TGTGCCAGCAGCCAAGATCGGCAACAGCCCCAGCATTTT.

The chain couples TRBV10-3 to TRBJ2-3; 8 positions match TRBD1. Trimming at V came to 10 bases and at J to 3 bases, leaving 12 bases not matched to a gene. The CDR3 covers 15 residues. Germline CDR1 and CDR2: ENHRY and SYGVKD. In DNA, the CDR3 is TGTGCCACCGGACAGGGCTCCCTTGGGACAGATACGCAGTATTTT. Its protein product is CATGQGSLGTDTQYF.

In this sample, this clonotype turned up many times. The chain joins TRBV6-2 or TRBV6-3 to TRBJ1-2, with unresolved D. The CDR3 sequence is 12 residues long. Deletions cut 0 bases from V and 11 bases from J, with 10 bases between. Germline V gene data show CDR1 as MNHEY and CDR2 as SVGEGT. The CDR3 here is CASSYSGPSYTF. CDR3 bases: TGTGCCAGCAGTTACTCGGGTCCATCATACACCTTC.

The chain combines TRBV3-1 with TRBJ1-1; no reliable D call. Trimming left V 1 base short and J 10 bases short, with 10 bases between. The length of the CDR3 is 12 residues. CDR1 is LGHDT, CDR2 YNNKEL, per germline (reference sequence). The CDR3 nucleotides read TGTGCCAGCAGCCAAGGGGCCCGGATAGCTTTCTTT. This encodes CASSQGARIAFF.

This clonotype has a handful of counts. CDR3 residues: CASSVPEGSGYEQYF. The CDR3 nucleotides are TGTGCCAGCAGTGTCCCAGAGGGGTCCGGCTACGAGCAGTACTTC. The V and J genes are TRBV6-1 and TRBJ2-7; the D gene could be TRBD1 or TRBD2 (5 bases each). Trimming left V 4 bases short and J 3 bases short, with 16 bases between. Germline V lookup: CDR1 MNHNS, CDR2 SASEGT. This CDR3 is built from 15 residues.